These 8 T cell receptor beta chains were all obtained from the same sample, sequenced in a study of blood T cell repertoires in COVID-19. Method: immunoSEQ multiplex PCR; TCRdb's copy keeps in-frame clones and lacks some. Altogether some 190,000 clones are present, over 70% being singletons, with the ten largest covering under 15%. The sample consisted of PBMCs or T cells enriched from blood (not recorded which). All receptors derive from a man aged 55 to 70 who had been exposed to COVID-19.

This chain uses TRBV3-1 (or the pseudogene TRBV3-2) with TRBJ2-2; D might be TRBD2 (5 bases). This CDR3 spans 13 amino acids. Trimming removed 1 base at V and 13 bases at J, with 13 bases between. Per the germline V gene, CDR1 is LGHDT and CDR2 is YNNKEL (reference sequence). Written as DNA, the CDR3 is TGTGCCAGCAGCCAAGGAGGACCGGGGATGCTGTTTTTT. Residues: CASSQGGPGMLFF.

The chain is built from TRBV27 and TRBJ2-1; the match to TRBD2 covers 8 bases. Germline values: CDR1 MNHEY, CDR2 SMNVEV (reference sequence). This CDR3 is built from 16 residues. The J segment lost 4 bases and the V segment lost 7 bases, leaving 12 bases of the junction unmatched. The CDR3 nucleotides are TGTGCCAGCACTCTGGGAGCGGGAGCCCCTTACAATGAGCAGTTCTTC. Translated: CASTLGAGAPYNEQFF.

The rearrangement uses TRBV11-1 and TRBJ1-1; 8 bases agree with TRBD1. From germline, CDR1 is SGHAT and CDR2 FQDESV (reference sequence). CDR3 length: 13 amino acids. Trimming at V came to 7 bases and at J to 3 bases, leaving 4 bases not matched to a gene. CDR3 in DNA: TGTGCCAGCACCCTGGACAGGGACACTGAAGCTTTCTTT. This sequence encodes CASTLDRDTEAFF.

The chain employs TRBV29-1 and TRBJ2-1, with 9 bases fitting TRBD2. Trimming at V came to 7 bases and at J to 3 bases, leaving 10 bases not matched to a gene. CDR1 and CDR2 from the germline V gene are SQVTM and ANQGSEA. The CDR3 consists of 15 residues. CDR3 DNA: TGCAGCGCAGGGACTGCGGGGGGGGGCTACAATGAGCAGTTCTTC. Its translation: CSAGTAGGGYNEQFF.

The rearrangement links TRBV6-5 to TRBJ2-3; 11 bases align to TRBD2. The CDR3 totals 15 residues. V was clipped by 7 bases and J by 6 bases; unmatched bases: 9. In germline, CDR1 is MNHEY, CDR2 SVGAGI. CDR3 sequence reads: CASINSGRAGDTQYF. The CDR3, as DNA: TGTGCCAGCATTAATAGCGGGAGGGCCGGGGATACGCAGTATTTT.

The chain carries TRBV5-1 and TRBJ1-1; D is ambiguous. Germline-derived CDR1 and CDR2 are SGHRS and YFSETQ. V was cut by 0 bases and J by 3 bases, with 15 bases left in between. The CDR3 is made up of 16 amino acids. The CDR3 region has the DNA TGCGCCAGCAGCTTGGTCGGTTCGGGTATCGACACTGAAGCTTTCTTT. Its protein is CASSLVGSGIDTEAFF.

J is TRBJ2-7 and V is TRBV11-2; D is uncertain. Looked up from germline, CDR1 is SGHAT and CDR2 is FQNNGV. The V and J ends lost 0 bases and 2 bases respectively, with 11 bases between them. This CDR3 has 15 residues. CDR3 protein: CASSLERQPTYEQYF. The CDR3 region has the DNA TGTGCCAGCAGCTTAGAGCGGCAGCCGACCTACGAGCAGTACTTC. Together with reference TRBV11-2 and TRBJ2-7, the CDR3 gives the full variable domain: EAGVAQSPRYKIIEKRQSVAFWCNPISGHATLYWYQQILGQGPKLLIQFQNNGVVDDSQLPKDRFSAERLKGVDSTLKIQPAKLEDSAVYLCASSLERQPTYEQYFGPGTRLTVT.

The J gene is TRBJ2-1, the V gene TRBV5-1, with D hard to call. V lost 5 bases to trimming and J lost 7 bases, with 7 bases between them. In germline, CDR1 is SGHRS, CDR2 YFSETQ. This CDR3 is built from 11 residues. DNA for the CDR3: TGCGCCAGCAGATTAGAGAATGAGCAGTTCTTC. This encodes CASRLENEQFF.